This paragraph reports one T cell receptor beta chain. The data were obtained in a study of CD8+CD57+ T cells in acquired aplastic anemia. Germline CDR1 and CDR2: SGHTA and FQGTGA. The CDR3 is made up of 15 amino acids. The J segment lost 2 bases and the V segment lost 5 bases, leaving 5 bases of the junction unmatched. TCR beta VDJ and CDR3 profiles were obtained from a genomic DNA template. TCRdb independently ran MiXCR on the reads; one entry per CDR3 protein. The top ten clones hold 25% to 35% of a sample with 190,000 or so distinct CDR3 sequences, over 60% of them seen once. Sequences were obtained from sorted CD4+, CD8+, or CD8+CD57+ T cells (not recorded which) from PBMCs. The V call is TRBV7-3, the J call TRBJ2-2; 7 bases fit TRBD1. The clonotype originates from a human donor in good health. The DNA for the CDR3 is TGTGCCAGCAGCCCGACAGGGCCTAACACCGGGGAGCTGTTTTTT. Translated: CASSPTGPNTGELFF.